Listed here is a single T cell receptor (beta chain). Its cognate antigen is unknown. Treatment: around 19 received Ad26.COV2.S at low or high dose, single or two shots; 5 received placebo; per-sample allocation not given. At day 63 after the first vaccine or placebo injection, samples were drawn. Profiling relied on immunoSEQ multiplex PCR, and the TCRdb table lists in-frame clones only, not all of them. The data show approximately 400,000 clones, 70% to 90% seen once. Germline CDR1 and CDR2: SGHDT and YYEEEE. The V end was cut by 2 bases, the J end by 3 bases, with 9 bases between. The CDR3 spans 13 residues. These data belong to a study of Ad26.COV2.S vaccination and SARS-CoV-2 variants. Study-level background: Once, or twice with 56 days between doses, Ad26.COV2.S was given intramuscularly. Study observations and caveats: Vaccine recipients showed a spike-specific TCR breadth that was higher than in placebo recipients. Reportedly, spike-specific CD8+ and CD4+ T cell responses achieved substantial breadth once vaccination had taken place.

Sequenced material: peripheral blood, taken in a trial of Ad26.COV2.S vaccine versus placebo. The TCR originated in a person aged 18-60 years who received the Ad26.COV2.S COVID-19 vaccine or a placebo. The chain uses TRBV5-6 and TRBJ2-7; D remains unclear. CDR3 DNA sequence: TGTGCCAGCAGCTTTGAAAGGAACTACGAGCAGTACTTC. Protein: CASSFERNYEQYF. Using reference TRBV5-6 and TRBJ2-7 for the parts outside the CDR3, the full variable domain is DAGVTQSPTHLIKTRGQQVTLRCSPKSGHDTVSWYQQALGQGPQFIFQYYEEEERQRGNFPDRFSGHQFPNYSSELNVNALLLGDSALYLCASSFERNYEQYFGPGTRLTVT.